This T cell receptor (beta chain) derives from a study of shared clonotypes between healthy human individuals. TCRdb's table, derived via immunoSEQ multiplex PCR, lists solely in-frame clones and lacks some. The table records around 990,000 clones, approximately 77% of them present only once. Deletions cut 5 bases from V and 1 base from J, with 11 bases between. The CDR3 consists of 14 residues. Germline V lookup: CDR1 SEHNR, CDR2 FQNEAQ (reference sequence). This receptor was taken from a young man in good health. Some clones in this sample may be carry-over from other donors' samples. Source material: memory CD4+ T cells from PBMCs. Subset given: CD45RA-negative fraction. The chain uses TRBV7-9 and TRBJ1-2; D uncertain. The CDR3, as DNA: TGTGCCAGCAGCGCCCGCGGCCGTAACTATGGCTACACCTTC. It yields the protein CASSARGRNYGYTF.